This T cell receptor (beta chain) is drawn from a study of blood T cell repertoires in COVID-19. Background on the study: The United States, Italy and Spain provided the acute and convalescent COVID-19 samples. Sources were T cells, B-cell-depleted T cells, or PBMCs; the material itself was cDNA or gDNA.

The V end lost 1 base, the J end lost 1 base, and 12 bases lay between the germline ends. The CDR3 is 16 amino acids. CDR1 and CDR2 from the germline V gene are PRHDT and FYEKMQ (reference sequence). In the source study's methods: For nucleated cells, counts were estimated from reference gene primer amplification. The table came from immunoSEQ multiplex PCR; TCRdb's copy has only in-frame clones and leaves some out. From that table come the V and J calls and clone size; the DNA was used to work out D and trimming. The sample lists about 72,000 clones; roughly 88% were seen once. The receptor's source is a man aged 45-65 years with acute or convalescent COVID-19. The chain recombines TRBV13 with TRBJ2-3; D remains unclear. The sequenced sample was peripheral blood. CDR3 in amino acids: CASSLEPGFRTDTQYF. CDR3 bases: TGTGCCAGCAGCTTAGAACCAGGCTTTCGCACAGATACGCAGTATTTT.